The rows below give T cell receptor beta chains drawn from one sample of a study of metastatic and nonmetastatic thyroid tumors. From the PCR reads, TCRdb re-called clones with MiXCR. The sample shows roughly 14,000 clones, roughly a quarter of them seen only once. The sequencing input was tumor tissue. All receptors derive from a female donor with papillary thyroid cancer or a benign thyroid nodule (not recorded which). Some clones in this sample may be carry-over from other donors' samples. Each CDR3 is given with its conserved first and last residue. Each record gives: J gene, V gene, CDR3 protein.

J: TRBJ2-7; V: TRBV20-1; CDR3: CSARRDQGNSYEHYF
J: TRBJ2-5; V: TRBV6-1; CDR3: CASTLPGVQETQYF
J: TRBJ2-1; V: TRBV20-1; CDR3: CSADPLKREDDNEQFF
J: TRBJ1-1; V: TRBV5-6; CDR3: CASSLATAGAGKNTEAFF
J: TRBJ2-3; V: TRBV9; CDR3: CASSQQSAGHSATQYF
J: TRBJ2-3; V: TRBV9; CDR3: CASSVAVAGAVDTQYF
J: TRBJ1-1; V: TRBV29-1; CDR3: CSVARGNGNTEAFF
J: TRBJ2-1; V: TRBV6-1; CDR3: CASRPGLAYNEQFF
J: TRBJ1-1; V: TRBV7-8; CDR3: CASSLDREAFF
J: TRBJ2-3; V: TRBV27; CDR3: CASSWGQGRTDTQYF
J: TRBJ2-7; V: TRBV29-1; CDR3: CSVDVTTGLGAEQYF
J: TRBJ2-7; V: TRBV6-5; CDR3: CAISSGVQGSNYEQYF
J: TRBJ2-2; V: TRBV6-5; CDR3: CASSYQGWSSGELFF
J: TRBJ2-5; V: TRBV19; CDR3: CASSIEPGGTQHF
J: TRBJ2-7; V: TRBV15; CDR3: CATSRDQSSYEQYF
J: TRBJ1-6; V: TRBV6-1; CDR3: CASPYFSSSYNSPLHF
J: TRBJ2-5; V: TRBV12-3/TRBV12-4; CDR3: CASTFGGFGTQYF
J: TRBJ2-1; V: TRBV28; CDR3: CASSRTSRSEQFF
J: TRBJ1-1; V: TRBV6-1; CDR3: CASGIYRGIAFF
J: TRBJ1-5; V: TRBV12-3/TRBV12-4; CDR3: CASSLAGNRPHHF
J: TRBJ1-4; V: TRBV6-1; CDR3: CASTAGAGNEKLFF
J: TRBJ2-5; V: TRBV28; CDR3: CASSLYSGRARVPHETQYF